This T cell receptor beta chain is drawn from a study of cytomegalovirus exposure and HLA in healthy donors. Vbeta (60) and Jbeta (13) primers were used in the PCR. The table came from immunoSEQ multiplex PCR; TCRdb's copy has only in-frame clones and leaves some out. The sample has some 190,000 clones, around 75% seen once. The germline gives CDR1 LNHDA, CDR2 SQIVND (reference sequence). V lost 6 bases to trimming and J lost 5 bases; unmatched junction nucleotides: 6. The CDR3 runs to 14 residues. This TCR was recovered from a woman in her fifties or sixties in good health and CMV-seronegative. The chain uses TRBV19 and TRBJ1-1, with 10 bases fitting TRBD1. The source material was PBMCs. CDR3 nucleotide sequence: TGTGCCAGTAGGAGACAGGGGGCGCGTACTGAAGCTTTCTTT. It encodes CASRRQGARTEAFF. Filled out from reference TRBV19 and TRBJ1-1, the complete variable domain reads DGGITQSPKYLFRKEGQNVTLSCEQNLNHDAMYWYRQDPGQGLRLIYYSQIVNDFQKGDIAEGYSVSREKKESFPLTVTSAQKNPTAFYLCASRRQGARTEAFFGQGTRLTVV.